The 24 T cell receptor beta chains below come from one sample, sequenced in a study of cytomegalovirus exposure and HLA in healthy donors (dated by TCRdb to about 2017). The library relied on the immunoSEQ multiplex PCR assay. A mixture of 60 forward primers for TCR Vbeta segments and 13 reverse primers for TCR Jbeta segments was used in the multiplex PCR. Not all clones reach the TCRdb copy of this immuneACCESS table, which keeps in-frame sequences only. Checked studies attribute under half of the gap to unresolved V genes and leave the rest unexplained. The sample includes about 160,000 clones, with roughly four fifths observed a single time. The top ten constitute approximately 1.4% of the sample. Specimen: PBMCs. These receptors all stem from a man between 60 and 70 years old in good health and CMV-seronegative.

The CDR3 DNA follows: TGTGCCATCAGTGATACCGGGATTGGGTTCGAGACCCAGTACTTC. Translated: CAISDTGIGFETQYF. V gene TRBV10-3 combines with J gene TRBJ2-5, with D perhaps TRBD2 (5 bases). Between the trimmed V and J ends, which lost 3 bases and 5 bases, there was a span of 16 bases. The germline V gene encodes CDR1 ENHRY and CDR2 SYGVKD. The CDR3 has 15 residues.

V gene TRBV7-2 combines with J gene TRBJ1-5; 7 bases fit TRBD1. Germline CDR1 is SGHTA and CDR2 is FQGNSA. CDR3 size: 16 residues. Trimming removed 3 bases from V and 2 bases from J; junction bases left unmatched: 7. CDR3 region: CASSFGGGRGNQPQHF. The DNA of the CDR3 is TGTGCCAGCAGCTTTGGAGGGGGCAGGGGCAATCAGCCCCAGCATTTT. Complete variable domain (other parts from reference TRBV7-2 and TRBJ1-5): GAGVSQSPSNKVTEKGKDVELRCDPISGHTALYWYRQSLGQGLEFLIYFQGNSAPDKSGLPSDRFSAERTGGSVSTLTIQRTQQEDSAVYLCASSFGGGRGNQPQHFGDGTRLSIL.

The rearrangement links TRBV5-3 to TRBJ2-7; 7 bases are a match to TRBD2. TRBV5-3 is identified as an open reading frame with a role that is uncertain. The V segment lost 4 bases and the J segment 0 bases; nucleotides outside the gene matches: 7. This CDR3 region has 15 residues. CDR3 protein: CARSACSGSSYEQYF. The CDR3 DNA sequence: TGTGCCAGAAGCGCCTGTAGCGGGTCCTCCTACGAGCAGTACTTC.

The J gene is TRBJ2-3, the V gene TRBV15, with 7 bases identical to TRBD1. The CDR3 consists of 20 residues. The trim removed 3 bases at V and 5 bases at J, leaving 23 bases unmatched. Germline CDR1 LNHNV, CDR2 YYDKDF (reference sequence). CDR3 region: CATSRGRPRPTQGKEDTQYF. Here the CDR3 DNA reads TGTGCCACCAGCAGGGGACGACCAAGACCGACACAGGGGAAAGAAGATACGCAGTATTTT.

V is TRBV9 and J is TRBJ2-1, with a possible D match to TRBD2 (7 bases). The CDR3 has 17 residues. From germline, CDR1 is SGDLS and CDR2 YYNGEE. Trimming pared 4 bases from V and 1 base from J, leaving 18 bases between. The CDR3 region has the DNA TGTGCCAGCAGCCCCTCCGGAGGGGGGGCGTCCTACAATGAGCAGTTCTTC. Its protein product is CASSPSGGGASYNEQFF. Supplemented by reference TRBV9 and TRBJ2-1, the full variable domain reads DSGVTQTPKHLITATGQRVTLRCSPRSGDLSVYWYQQSLDQGLQFLIQYYNGEERAKGNILERFSAQQFPDLHSELNLSSLELGDSALYFCASSPSGGGASYNEQFFGPGTRLTVL.

The chain carries TRBV5-5 and TRBJ2-7; possible D gene TRBD1, 6 bases. V shed 0 bases and J shed 2 bases, with 9 bases lying between them. Germline CDR1 is SGHKS and CDR2 is YYEKEE (reference sequence). This CDR3 has 14 amino acids. This CDR3 is CASSLAGEPYEQYF. Written as DNA, the CDR3 is TGTGCCAGCAGCTTGGCAGGGGAGCCCTACGAGCAGTACTTC.

V is TRBV7-9 and J is TRBJ2-6, with D possibly TRBD1 on 5 matching bases. The CDR3 contains 16 residues. The V end lost 5 bases, the J end lost 0 bases, and 11 bases lay between the germline ends. Germline assignment: CDR1 SEHNR and CDR2 FQNEAQ (reference sequence). The CDR3 DNA sequence: TGTGCCAGCAGCCCCCGTGGGGCCTCTGGGGCCAACGTCCTGACTTTC. It specifies CASSPRGASGANVLTF.

The chain employs TRBV5-5 and TRBJ1-2; D perhaps matches TRBD1 (5 bases). Trimming removed 3 bases from V and 8 bases from J, with 11 bases in between. This CDR3 is built from 12 residues. Germline-derived CDR1 and CDR2 are SGHKS and YYEKEE (reference sequence). CDR3 region: CASSSTGIGYTF. In DNA, the CDR3 is TGTGCCAGCAGCTCCACAGGAATCGGCTACACCTTC.

The chain uses TRBV7-9 and TRBJ2-3; TRBD2 matches at 8 bases. Germline trimming cut 6 bases from V and 0 bases from J; bases unmatched to any gene: 8. CDR3 length equals 16 residues. Germline-derived CDR1 and CDR2 are SEHNR and FQNEAQ (reference sequence). CDR3 nucleotides: TGTGCCAGCAGTCACCTACTAGCGGCTAGCACAGATACGCAGTATTTT. It translates to CASSHLLAASTDTQYF.

The rearrangement links TRBV25-1 to TRBJ1-5; no reliable D call. The V gene lost 3 bases and the J gene lost 4 bases, with 13 bases spanning the gap. CDR3 length: 15 amino acids. Germline-derived CDR1 and CDR2 are MGHDK and SYGVNS. CDR3 region: CASSESGVGNQPQHF. The CDR3, as DNA: TGTGCCAGCAGTGAGAGCGGGGTAGGTAATCAGCCCCAGCATTTT.

About this clone: Its ends do not fully match the called genes, so a read error is possible. The CDR3 DNA is TGTACCAGCAGCTTAGCGCTGGCAGGGATGGGCACTGAAGCTTTCTTT. Translating gives CTSSLALAGMGTEAFF. The rearrangement links TRBV7-6 to TRBJ1-1, with D possibly TRBD1 on 5 matching bases. This CDR3 is 16 amino acids long. The germline gives CDR1 SGHVS, CDR2 FNYEAQ.

V gene TRBV2 combines with J gene TRBJ2-2; TRBD1 matches 8 bases. This CDR3 comprises 14 residues. Trimming removed 6 bases from V and 0 bases from J; junction bases left unmatched: 0. Germline CDR1 is SNHLY and CDR2 is FYNNEI. CDR3 sequence (DNA): TGTGCCAGCAGGACAGGGGCGAACACCGGGGAGCTGTTTTTT. Protein: CASRTGANTGELFF.

The rearrangement links TRBV27 to TRBJ2-2; D remains ambiguous. Trimming pared 2 bases from V and 0 bases from J, leaving 7 bases between. Germline V lookup: CDR1 MNHEY, CDR2 SMNVEV (reference sequence). The CDR3 consists of 15 residues. The CDR3 here is CASSLSTANTGELFF. CDR3 in DNA: TGTGCCAGCAGTTTAAGCACAGCGAACACCGGGGAGCTGTTTTTT.

V gene TRBV28 combines with J gene TRBJ2-1, with TRBD2 matching over 7 bases. CDR1 is MDHEN and CDR2 is SYDVKM in the germline V gene. The CDR3 has 14 amino acids. V lost 2 bases, J lost 8 bases, and 6 bases stayed unmatched. The CDR3 sequence: CASSLGGSGHEQFF. The CDR3 nucleotides read TGTGCCAGCAGTTTAGGCGGGAGTGGCCATGAGCAGTTCTTC.

The V call is TRBV9, the J call TRBJ1-2, with TRBD1 matching 9 bases. Germline lookup yields CDR1 SGDLS and CDR2 YYNGEE. The CDR3 has 17 residues. Germline trimming cut 3 bases from V and 8 bases from J; bases unmatched to any gene: 17. The CDR3 sequence is CASSARGGVTGGEGYTF. CDR3 nucleotides: TGTGCCAGCAGCGCTAGAGGGGGGGTCACAGGGGGCGAGGGCTACACCTTC.

The chain recombines TRBV7-9 with TRBJ2-1; 7 bases line up with TRBD1. This CDR3 is built from 16 residues. CDR1 and CDR2 from the germline V gene are SEHNR and FQNEAQ (reference sequence). After removal of 1 base from V and 9 bases from J, the junction contained 12 bases not matched to a gene. The CDR3 sequence: CASSLETGKGDGEQFF. The CDR3 bases are TGTGCCAGCAGCTTAGAGACAGGGAAAGGGGACGGTGAGCAGTTCTTC.

The V call is TRBV6-4, the J call TRBJ2-3, with D tentatively TRBD2 (6 bases). CDR3 length equals 14 residues. Deletions cut 6 bases from V and 0 bases from J, with 10 bases between. Germline assignment: CDR1 MRHNA and CDR2 SNTAGT. The CDR3 coding sequence is TGTGCCAGCAGGGCCGGGACTAGCACAGATACGCAGTATTTT. Translating it yields CASRAGTSTDTQYF.

This clone has just a few counts. The rearrangement uses TRBV6-8 and TRBJ1-4; tentatively, D is TRBD1 (5 bases). Trimming left V 8 bases short and J 7 bases short, with 17 bases between. Per germline, CDR1 MNHGY and CDR2 SAAAGT. The CDR3 is made up of 14 amino acids. CDR3 sequence (DNA): TGTGCCAGCCCTCCGACCAGGGCTGGTGAAAAACTGTTTTTT. This gives the protein CASPPTRAGEKLFF.

This clone was observed a few times. The V and J genes are TRBV30 and TRBJ1-5, with D uncertain. In germline, CDR1 is GTSNPN, CDR2 SVGIG (reference sequence). This CDR3 contains 15 residues. V shed 4 bases and J shed 0 bases, with 13 bases lying between them. The CDR3 protein is CAWNPGGYSNQPQHF. For the CDR3, the DNA is TGTGCCTGGAATCCGGGAGGGTATAGCAATCAGCCCCAGCATTTT.

V usage is TRBV2 and J usage is TRBJ2-3, with 8 bases matching TRBD2. V shed 8 bases and J 5 bases; nucleotides not matched to a gene: 12. The germline V gene has CDR1 SNHLY and CDR2 FYNNEI. The CDR3 consists of 15 residues. CDR3 loop: CASRGMVAGLDTQYF. Written as DNA, the CDR3 is TGTGCCAGCCGGGGGATGGTAGCGGGGCTAGATACGCAGTATTTT.

V usage is TRBV2 and J usage is TRBJ2-3; D perhaps matches TRBD2 (6 bases). The CDR3 runs to 16 residues. V was shortened by 7 bases and J by 1 base, with 18 bases between the two germline ends. Looked up from germline, CDR1 is SNHLY and CDR2 is FYNNEI. The CDR3 sequence: CASTTDVWGGTDTQYF. The CDR3 DNA sequence: TGTGCCAGCACTACGGATGTATGGGGGGGCACAGATACGCAGTATTTT.

The CDR3, as DNA: TGTGCCTGGAGTGAAGGGGCAGGGGTTTCTGGCTACACCTTC. This gives the protein CAWSEGAGVSGYTF. The genes are TRBV30 and TRBJ1-2, with a possible D match to TRBD1 (6 bases). Trimming took 1 base from V and 7 from J, leaving 16 bases between them. The CDR3 has 14 amino acids. Germline-derived CDR1 and CDR2 are GTSNPN and SVGIG (reference sequence).

The rearrangement uses TRBV5-1 and TRBJ2-7, with TRBD2 matching over 10 bases. This CDR3 region has 14 residues. With 5 bases clipped from V and 7 bases from J, the junction kept 9 bases outside the gene matches. Germline CDR1 reads SGHRS; CDR2 reads YFSETQ. In DNA form, the CDR3 reads TGCGCCAGCAGGTCTACTAGCGGGACGTCGGAGCAGTACTTC. Translated: CASRSTSGTSEQYF.

Here the CDR3 DNA reads TGTGCCAGCAAAGTACCCAGGGGGCTCGGCACAGATACGCAGTATTTT. Its translation: CASKVPRGLGTDTQYF. This chain connects TRBV27 to TRBJ2-3; TRBD1 matches at 8 bases. The CDR3 sequence is 16 residues long. From germline, CDR1 is MNHEY and CDR2 SMNVEV (reference sequence). After removal of 7 bases from V and 1 base from J, the junction contained 10 bases not matched to a gene.